This T cell receptor beta chain came from a study of human T cells and chemical hapten exposure. For the study at large: Upper-back patch tests with 0.01% DPC were read at 6 days.

Study-level findings and limits: The formation of large CDR3 similarity clusters by expanded TCRs significantly exceeded that of controls.

Time point noted: patch test 1, 2 weeks after DPC sensitization. Treatment denoted: therapeutic diphenylcyclopropenone sensitization with weekly scalp DPC. The CDR3 loop spans 14 amino acids. The germline gives CDR1 SQVTM, CDR2 ANQGSEA. J was trimmed by 4 bases and V by 3 bases; bases with no gene match: 5. Of note for this clonotype: Its antigen is undetermined.

Within the library, unique molecular identifiers were attached to each individual cDNA molecule. TCRdb recomputed calls from the RACE reads with MiXCR, one row per CDR3 protein. The table has 65,000 to 85,000 distinct CDR3 sequences, approximately 10% seen once. The origin of this receptor is a woman aged 50 to 65 with alopecia areata. Some clones in this sample may be carry-over from other donors' samples. The chain is built from TRBV29-1 and TRBJ2-5; 10 positions agree with TRBD1. The sequencing used whole blood, collected in connection with sensitization to the hapten diphenylcyclopropenone (DPC). The CDR3 DNA is TGCAGCGTTGATGGGGACAGGGGTCCAGAGACCCAGTACTTC. Residues: CSVDGDRGPETQYF.